What follows are 20 T cell receptor beta chains derived from one specimen sequenced in a study of tumor and adjacent non-tumor tissue in lung cancer. This sample's RNA came from whole unsorted tissue. Three rounds of nested PCR, following a modified ARM-PCR protocol, produced the TCRbeta library. Each CDR3 protein is one row after TCRdb ran MiXCR on the multiplex PCR reads. The table shows 100,000 to 120,000 distinct CDR3 sequences, with 84% occurring only once. Sequencing was carried out using lung tumor tissue. Receptors were obtained from a man aged 65 to 85 with non-small cell lung cancer.

This clonotype rates as medium-sized. The chain recombines TRBV12-3 or TRBV12-4 with TRBJ1-5; 7 positions agree with TRBD1. This CDR3 has 12 amino acids. V lost 6 bases to trimming and J lost 6 bases; unmatched junction nucleotides: 2. The CDR3 region has the DNA TGTGCCAGCAGCGACAGGGTTCAGCCCCAGCATTTT. Translation gives CASSDRVQPQHF.

For this clonotype: A read error may explain this, as a much larger clone is one base away. This chain links TRBV5-1 with TRBJ1-1, with TRBD1 as a possible D gene (5 bases). CDR1 SGHRS and CDR2 YFSETQ come from the germline V gene. Trimming removed 6 bases from V and 1 base from J, with 10 bases in between. The CDR3 length is 13 residues. The CDR3 region is CASMTETNTEAFF. The DNA of the CDR3 is TGCGCCAGCATGACAGAGACGAACACTGAAGCTTTCTTT.

Note on this clonotype: Possible read error: a much larger clone is one base away. This chain uses TRBV18 with TRBJ2-5; 8 positions match TRBD2. J gave up 1 base and V 4 bases, and 8 bases lay outside the gene matches. There are 16 residues in the CDR3. Germline V gene data show CDR1 as KGHSH and CDR2 as LQKENI. CDR3 DNA sequence: TGTGCCAGCTCACGACTAGCGTGGGGATCCCAAGAGACCCAGTACTTC. Protein sequence: CASSRLAWGSQETQYF.

This clonotype was seen once. At one end, the junction sequence differs from germline, possibly due to a read error. This chain joins TRBV4-1 and TRBJ2-3; a possible D gene is TRBD1 (5 bases). The J call is uncertain, as TRBJ1-5 better fits the DNA end. The CDR3 is made up of 16 amino acids. Per germline, CDR1 MGHRA and CDR2 YSYEKL. For the CDR3, the DNA is TGCGCCATCAGCCAAGATCGGGGGATACCCTCGGATACGCAGCATTTT. Protein product: CAISQDRGIPSDTQHF.

The chain joins TRBV4-2 to TRBJ1-5; D gene uncertain. Germline loops: CDR1 LGHNA, CDR2 YNFKEQ. Trimming removed 8 bases from V and 7 bases from J, with 15 bases in between. CDR3 length equals 13 residues. The CDR3 spells CASCPQKGQPQHF. In DNA, the CDR3 is TGTGCCAGCTGCCCGCAGAAAGGGCAGCCCCAGCATTTT.

Details on this clonotype: This may be a read error: a much more frequent sequence differs by one nucleotide. V usage is TRBV28 and J usage is TRBJ2-2, with TRBD2 as a possible D gene (5 bases). The germline V gene encodes CDR1 MDHEN and CDR2 SYDVKM. The length of the CDR3 is 13 residues. This chain's CDR3 is CASSRPWTGELIF. The CDR3 coding sequence is TGTGCCAGCAGCCGCCCATGGACCGGGGAGCTGATTTTT. Supplemented by reference TRBV28 and TRBJ2-2, the full variable domain reads DVKVTQSSRYLVKRTGEKVFLECVQDMDHENMFWYRQDPGLGLRLIYFSYDVKMKEKGDIPEGYSVSREKKERFSLILESASTNQTSMYLCASSRPWTGELIFGEGSRLTVL.

As to this clonotype: At one end the junction does not follow the germline gene, possibly because of a read error. The chain carries TRBV11-1 and TRBJ2-5; the D call may be TRBD1 or TRBD2 (5 bases each). The germline V gene has CDR1 SGHAT and CDR2 FQDESV (reference sequence). This CDR3 region has 14 residues. The CDR3 loop is CASTARGRQGTQYF. CDR3 bases: TGTGCCAGCACAGCGAGGGGACGCCAAGGGACCCAGTACTTC.

The chain employs TRBV11-1 and TRBJ2-5; TRBD2 might be the D (6 bases). CDR1 is SGHAT and CDR2 is FQDESV in the germline V gene (reference sequence). With 5 bases removed from V and 9 bases from J, the gap between germline ends came to 16 bases. This CDR3 region has 13 residues. The DNA of the CDR3 is TGTGCCAGCAGCCCTTTCAGGTGGGAGGCCCAGTACTTC. Translation: CASSPFRWEAQYF.

This clonotype was seen at least ten times. The CDR3 nucleotides are TGTGCCAGCAGTTTCAGATCCTACGAGCAGTACTTC. Translation gives CASSFRSYEQYF. The genes are TRBV6-1 and TRBJ2-7, with D unresolved. CDR3 length equals 12 residues. Germline lookup yields CDR1 MNHNS and CDR2 SASEGT. Trimming cost V 5 bases and J 1 base, with 6 bases left between them.

Points on this clonotype: This CDR3 is missing its conserved last phenylalanine or tryptophan, likely due to a read error. This chain uses TRBV29-1 with TRBJ1-2, with 9 bases matching TRBD1. This CDR3 has 14 amino acids. V shed 7 bases and J 9 bases; nucleotides not matched to a gene: 15. The germline V gene has CDR1 SQVTM and CDR2 ANQGSEA. CDR3: CSGGVEGTGSSYTL. The CDR3 coding sequence is TGCAGCGGGGGTGTGGAGGGGACAGGGAGTAGCTACACCTTA.

As concerns this clonotype: No conserved phenylalanine or tryptophan is present at the end of the CDR3, so a read error is the likely explanation. The J gene is TRBJ2-2, the V gene TRBV5-4; D remains unclear. CDR1 and CDR2 (germline): SGHNT, YYREEE (reference sequence). The CDR3 length is 12 residues. In DNA, the CDR3 is TGTGCCAACAGCTTAGACACCGGGGAGCTGTTTTTA. Its protein product is CANSLDTGELFL.

Details on this clonotype: The junction and the germline gene differ at one end; a read error may be behind it. The chain joins TRBV7-9 to TRBJ1-2, with D unclear. The V gene's germline CDR1 is SEHNR and CDR2 FQNEAQ (reference sequence). CDR3 length: 12 residues. The CDR3 region has the DNA TGTGCCAGCAGCTTGCTGGACTGTGGCCACACCTTC. This sequence encodes CASSLLDCGHTF.

A remark on this clonotype: A read error may account for a junction end that differs from germline. The rearrangement joins TRBV10-2 to TRBJ1-5; D gene unclear. The CDR3 is 16 amino acids. Germline CDR1 and CDR2: WSHSY and SAAADI. The CDR3 loop is CARKIDWGGSNQLQHF. The CDR3 coding sequence is TGCGCCAGGAAAATCGACTGGGGTGGTAGCAATCAGCTCCAGCATTTT.

The V call is TRBV11-2, the J call TRBJ2-3; D possibly corresponds to TRBD2 (7 bases). The CDR3 spans 17 residues. Trimming took off 5 bases at V and 5 bases at J, with 23 bases between the two ends. Germline V gives CDR1 SGHAT, CDR2 FQNNGV. The CDR3 coding sequence is TGTGCCAGCAGCCCTAGACAAGGGGGGGGGCACCGAGATACGCAGTATTTT. Residues: CASSPRQGGGHRDTQYF.

A word on this clonotype: Relative to the germline gene, one junction end is altered; a read error may explain this. The chain combines TRBV12-3 or TRBV12-4 with TRBJ1-1; no clear D. The CDR3 length is 13 residues. The CDR3 here is CVSSLTIVTEAYF. In nucleotides, the CDR3 is TGTGTCAGCAGTCTGACAATCGTCACTGAAGCTTACTTT.

V gene TRBV5-4 combines with J gene TRBJ2-7, with D tentatively TRBD1 (6 bases). The germline V and J ends were trimmed by 5 bases and 1 base, with 16 bases remaining between them. Germline loops: CDR1 SGHNT, CDR2 YYREEE (reference sequence). The CDR3 has 15 amino acids. The CDR3 DNA reads TGTGCCAGCAGATCCCTTGGACAGAAATCCTACGAGCAGTACTTC. It encodes CASRSLGQKSYEQYF.

CDR3 sequence (DNA): TGTGAAAGCAGTGAGACGGTGAACACTGAAGCTTTCTTT. Protein: CESSETVNTEAFF. The chain carries TRBV6-2 or TRBV6-3 and TRBJ1-1, with D uncertain. Germline CDR1 and CDR2: MNHEY and SVGEGT. This CDR3 is 13 amino acids long.

Points on this clonotype: A read error may produce the germline difference seen at one junction end. The chain uses TRBV6-5 and TRBJ1-2; D gene unclear. Germline V gives CDR1 MNHEY, CDR2 SVGAGI. CDR3 length: 15 residues. DNA for the CDR3: TGTGCCAGCAGTCCTAGAGGGATGGGCGCTTATGACTACACCTTC. It yields the protein CASSPRGMGAYDYTF.

This chain uses TRBV11-2 with TRBJ2-1; the D gene is possibly TRBD2 (6 bases). V was clipped by 7 bases and J by 0 bases, with 19 bases between them. Germline CDR1 reads SGHAT; CDR2 reads FQNNGV. This CDR3 spans 17 amino acids. In nucleotides, the CDR3 is TGTGCCAGCACCAACACATGGGGGGTTATCTCCTACAATGAGCAGTTCTTC. It translates to CASTNTWGVISYNEQFF.

Comments on this clonotype: This clone may be a read error of a much larger clone one base away. The chain has TRBV28 and TRBJ2-3; D remains ambiguous. This CDR3 contains 15 residues. Looked up from germline, CDR1 is MDHEN and CDR2 is SYDVKM. Deletions cut 3 bases from V and 3 bases from J, with 13 bases between. The DNA for the CDR3 is TGTGCCAGCAGTTTGTTTTGTTTAGGGACAGATACGCAGTATTTT. Protein product: CASSLFCLGTDTQYF.